The 23 T cell receptor beta chains given below trace back to one sample, sequenced in a study of blood T cell repertoires in COVID-19. Sequencing was performed with immunoSEQ multiplex PCR; in TCRdb, only in-frame clones are kept and a portion is missing. Of 240,000 or so clones detected, about nine tenths appear once; the ten largest clones hold just over 7%. The sample taken for sequencing was peripheral blood. The source of these receptors is a man aged 60 to 75 who had recovered from COVID-19.

J is TRBJ2-2 and V is TRBV9; D gene unclear. This CDR3 region has 11 residues. Trimming left V 6 bases short and J 6 bases short, with 6 bases between. Germline V gene lookup returns CDR1 SGDLS and CDR2 YYNGEE. For the CDR3, the DNA is TGTGCCAGCAACCAGGCCGGGGAGCTGTTTTTT. Amino acids: CASNQAGELFF.

This clone was seen more than once but under ten times. The CDR3 is CASSLKRDEGRPEAFF. Written as DNA, the CDR3 is TGCGCCAGCAGCTTGAAGCGGGATGAGGGGAGGCCTGAAGCTTTCTTT. V is TRBV5-1 and J is TRBJ1-1, with TRBD1 as a possible D gene (5 bases). V dropped 1 base and J dropped 6 bases, with 19 bases sitting between them. The length of the CDR3 is 16 residues. Germline-derived CDR1 and CDR2 are SGHRS and YFSETQ.

V gene TRBV21-1 combines with J gene TRBJ1-2; no check of the table's D call, TRBD1, against the DNA was made. TRBV21-1 is a pseudogene locus. This CDR3 is built from 16 residues. The CDR3 DNA follows: TGTGCCAGCAGCCTTCTCCGGGACAGGGAGGACTATGGCTACACCTTC. Translation gives CASSLLRDREDYGYTF.

The chain combines TRBV19 with TRBJ2-3; 7 bases fit TRBD1. The CDR3 is made up of 16 amino acids. CDR1 is LNHDA, CDR2 SQIVND, per germline (reference sequence). V lost 0 bases to trimming and J lost 5 bases; unmatched junction nucleotides: 8. The DNA of the CDR3 is TGTGCCAGTAGTATAGATCCTGCCAGGGGGAGAGATACGCAGTATTTT. Translating gives CASSIDPARGRDTQYF.

The chain combines TRBV9 with TRBJ2-3, with a weak D call TRBD1 (6 bases). CDR1 and CDR2 from the germline V gene are SGDLS and YYNGEE. The CDR3 has 16 amino acids. V was clipped by 0 bases and J by 0 bases, with 11 bases between them. The CDR3: CASSVGWGRSTDTQYF. DNA of the CDR3: TGTGCCAGCAGCGTAGGATGGGGGCGCAGCACAGATACGCAGTATTTT. Drawing the rest from reference TRBV9 and TRBJ2-3, the complete variable domain is DSGVTQTPKHLITATGQRVTLRCSPRSGDLSVYWYQQSLDQGLQFLIQYYNGEERAKGNILERFSAQQFPDLHSELNLSSLELGDSALYFCASSVGWGRSTDTQYFGPGTRLTVL.

The V gene is TRBV6-1, the J gene TRBJ2-7; D may be TRBD2 (6 bases). The germline gives CDR1 MNHNS, CDR2 SASEGT. The CDR3 totals 16 residues. The V end was cut by 2 bases, the J end by 1 base, with 15 bases between. CDR3 bases: TGTGCCAGCAGTGAACCCCGGGACTCTAATTCCTACGAGCAGTACGTC. Its protein product is CASSEPRDSNSYEQYV.

This chain uses TRBV11-2 with TRBJ2-2; D possibly corresponds to TRBD2 (5 bases). Per the germline V gene, CDR1 is SGHAT and CDR2 is FQNNGV. Trimming pared 5 bases from V and 1 base from J, leaving 11 bases between. The CDR3 is 15 residues long. The CDR3 is CASSQYGGNTGELFF. The CDR3 bases are TGTGCCAGCAGCCAATACGGAGGGAACACCGGGGAGCTGTTTTTT.

This clone has just a few counts. This chain uses TRBV5-1 with TRBJ1-1, with D perhaps TRBD1 (5 bases). CDR1 SGHRS and CDR2 YFSETQ come from the germline V gene. CDR3 length: 14 residues. Trimming cost V 0 bases and J 3 bases, with 9 bases left between them. The CDR3 here is CASSLVGGDTEAFF. The DNA for the CDR3 is TGCGCCAGCAGCTTGGTCGGGGGAGACACTGAAGCTTTCTTT.

The CDR3 bases are TGTGCCAGCAGCCAAGTCAGACTAGCGGTGGGCAATGAGCAGTTCTTC. It specifies CASSQVRLAVGNEQFF. The rearrangement joins TRBV3-1 (or the pseudogene TRBV3-2) to TRBJ2-1; TRBD2 matches 9 bases. The CDR3 contains 16 residues. Looked up from germline, CDR1 is LGHDT and CDR2 is YNNKEL (reference sequence). With 1 base clipped from V and 6 bases from J, the junction kept 7 bases outside the gene matches.

The gene calls are TRBV7-6 and TRBJ2-7; TRBD1 aligns across 8 bases. V shed 5 bases and J 5 bases; nucleotides not matched to a gene: 17. The germline gives CDR1 SGHVS, CDR2 FNYEAQ. This CDR3 region has 17 residues. The CDR3 nucleotides read TGTGCCAGCAGCCCTGAGCCCCTGGACAGGGTTATCCACGAGCAGTACTTC. Its protein product is CASSPEPLDRVIHEQYF.

This clone was detected once. V usage is TRBV5-6 and J usage is TRBJ1-4; D perhaps matches TRBD1 (6 bases). Per germline, CDR1 SGHDT and CDR2 YYEEEE. Trimming cost V 4 bases and J 1 base, with 11 bases left between them. The CDR3 covers 15 residues. The CDR3 region has the DNA TGTGCCAGCAGCCCACTGGACAGAACTAATGAAAAACTGTTTTTT. This codes for CASSPLDRTNEKLFF.

The V gene is TRBV21-1, the J gene TRBJ2-5; TRBD2 reflects the table's D call only, with no check against the DNA. TRBV21-1 is a recognized pseudogene. The CDR3 runs to 16 residues. DNA for the CDR3: TGTGCCAGCACCCTGACTAGCGGGGGGGCTTGGGAGACCCAGTACTTC. It specifies CASTLTSGGAWETQYF.

The chain has TRBV13 and TRBJ2-7; D unresolved. CDR3 length: 14 residues. Germline CDR1 and CDR2: PRHDT and FYEKMQ (reference sequence). V was shortened by 5 bases and J by 2 bases, with 13 bases between the two germline ends. CDR3 protein: CASSPSQNPYEQYF. The CDR3 DNA sequence: TGTGCCAGCAGCCCGAGTCAAAACCCCTACGAGCAGTACTTC.

Only a few counts were recorded for this clone. The rearrangement joins TRBV9 to TRBJ1-3; TRBD1 is a possible D gene (6 bases). Trimming shortened V by 0 bases and J by 5 bases, and 12 bases separated the two germline ends. CDR1 is SGDLS and CDR2 is YYNGEE in the germline V gene. CDR3 length: 15 amino acids. The chain's CDR3 is CASSVGQGIRNTIYF. The CDR3 region has the DNA TGTGCCAGCAGCGTAGGGCAGGGGATTAGAAACACCATATATTTT.

The V and J genes are TRBV10-3 and TRBJ1-2; D possibly corresponds to TRBD1 (6 bases). The germline CDR1 and CDR2 sequences are ENHRY and SYGVKD. This CDR3 is built from 13 residues. The V end lost 5 bases, the J end lost 4 bases, and 11 bases lay between the germline ends. The CDR3 reads CAISHREIYGYTF. CDR3 sequence (DNA): TGTGCCATCAGTCACAGGGAAATCTATGGCTACACCTTC.

This sequence joins TRBV19 and TRBJ1-3, with TRBD1 as a possible D gene (5 bases). The CDR3 runs 15 residues. Germline values: CDR1 LNHDA, CDR2 SQIVND (reference sequence). Trimming took 6 bases from V and 0 from J, leaving 12 bases between them. The CDR3 region has the DNA TGTGCCAGTAGCAAAACAGGAAGCTCTGGAAACACCATATATTTT. Amino acids: CASSKTGSSGNTIYF.

This chain links TRBV5-1 with TRBJ2-2; tentative D call: TRBD2 (5 bases). This CDR3 spans 15 amino acids. V lost 2 bases, J lost 4 bases, and 12 bases lay in between. Germline V gene lookup returns CDR1 SGHRS and CDR2 YFSETQ. Here the CDR3 DNA reads TGCGCCAGCAGCTTCCTAGCAAGGACCACCGGGGAGCTGTTTTTT. Translated: CASSFLARTTGELFF. Full variable domain (rest looked up from reference TRBV5-1 and TRBJ2-2): KAGVTQTPRYLIKTRGQQVTLSCSPISGHRSVSWYQQTPGQGLQFLFEYFSETQRNKGNFPGRFSGRQFSNSRSEMNVSTLELGDSALYLCASSFLARTTGELFFGEGSRLTVL.

The chain uses TRBV5-1 and TRBJ2-6; possibly TRBD2 for D (5 bases). The germline V gene encodes CDR1 SGHRS and CDR2 YFSETQ. CDR3 size: 15 residues. Trimming took off 5 bases at V and 0 bases at J, with 9 bases between the two ends. CDR3 sequence (DNA): TGCGCCAGCAGGGAGCGGAACTCTGGGGCCAACGTCCTGACTTTC. Translating gives CASRERNSGANVLTF. Supplemented by reference TRBV5-1 and TRBJ2-6, the full variable domain reads KAGVTQTPRYLIKTRGQQVTLSCSPISGHRSVSWYQQTPGQGLQFLFEYFSETQRNKGNFPGRFSGRQFSNSRSEMNVSTLELGDSALYLCASRERNSGANVLTFGAGSRLTVL.

The chain employs TRBV5-5 and TRBJ2-1; tentative D call: TRBD1 (5 bases). The CDR3 is 16 amino acids. Trimming removed 4 bases from V and 0 bases from J, with 14 bases in between. Germline-derived CDR1 and CDR2 are SGHKS and YYEKEE (reference sequence). CDR3 protein: CASSPRQLYSYNEQFF. DNA of the CDR3: TGTGCCAGCAGCCCCCGACAGCTCTACTCCTACAATGAGCAGTTCTTC.

This chain connects TRBV3-1 (or the pseudogene TRBV3-2) to TRBJ2-3; 13 nucleotides align to TRBD2. The CDR3 totals 17 residues. Germline values: CDR1 LGHDT, CDR2 YNNKEL (reference sequence). Trimming at V came to 2 bases and at J to 6 bases, leaving 8 bases not matched to a gene. CDR3: CASSQSELAGGVDTQYF. The CDR3 DNA reads TGTGCCAGCAGCCAAAGCGAACTAGCGGGGGGGGTGGATACGCAGTATTTT.

The gene calls are TRBV7-9 and TRBJ2-1; 12 bases are a match to TRBD2. There are 19 residues in the CDR3. Germline CDR1 is SEHNR and CDR2 is FQNEAQ (reference sequence). With V trimmed by 0 bases and J by 0 bases, 6 bases remained unmatched. The CDR3 coding sequence is TGTGCCAGCAGCTTAGCTCGCCTAGCGGGGGGGCACTCCTACAATGAGCAGTTCTTC. Its protein is CASSLARLAGGHSYNEQFF. The whole variable domain, filled in from reference TRBV7-9 and TRBJ2-1, reads DTGVSQNPRHKITKRGQNVTFRCDPISEHNRLYWYRQTLGQGPEFLTYFQNEAQLEKSRLLSDRFSAERPKGSFSTLEIQRTEQGDSAMYLCASSLARLAGGHSYNEQFFGPGTRLTVL.

This clone was found once. The V gene is TRBV5-8, the J gene TRBJ2-7; perhaps TRBD2 as D (6 bases). The CDR3 is 15 amino acids. The germline V gene has CDR1 SGHTS and CDR2 YDEGEE. V was trimmed by 3 bases and J by 7 bases, leaving 20 bases between them. CDR3 in amino acids: CASSSSGLSILEQYV. As DNA, the CDR3 is TGTGCCAGCAGCTCAAGCGGGCTATCGATTCTTGAGCAGTACGTC.

Regarding this clone: The same CDR3 also results from other DNA sequences found in this sample. This sequence joins TRBV2 and TRBJ2-3; tentatively, D is TRBD2 (5 bases). Germline values: CDR1 SNHLY, CDR2 FYNNEI. The CDR3 is made up of 15 amino acids. Trimming left V 3 bases short and J 6 bases short, with 16 bases between. The DNA of the CDR3 is TGTGCCAGCAGTGAGTTACCGCGCGCGGGCGATACGCAGTATTTT. The encoded protein is CASSELPRAGDTQYF.